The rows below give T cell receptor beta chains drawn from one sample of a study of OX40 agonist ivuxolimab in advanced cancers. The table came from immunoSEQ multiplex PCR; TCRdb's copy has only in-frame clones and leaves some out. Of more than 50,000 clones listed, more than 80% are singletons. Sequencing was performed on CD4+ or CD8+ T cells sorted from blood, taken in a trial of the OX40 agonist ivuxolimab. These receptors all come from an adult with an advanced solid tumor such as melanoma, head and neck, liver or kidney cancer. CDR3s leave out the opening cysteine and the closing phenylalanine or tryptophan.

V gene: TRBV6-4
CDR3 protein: ASSRTGLTEAF

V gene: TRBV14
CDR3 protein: ASSQGLGQY

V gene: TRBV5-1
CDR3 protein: ASSLDRPMNTEAF

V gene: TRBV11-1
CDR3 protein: ASSSVEETGELF

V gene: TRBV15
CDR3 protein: ATSRDQPRRSGDTDTQY

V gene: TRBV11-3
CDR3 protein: ASGGRRTGELF

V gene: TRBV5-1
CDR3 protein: ASSLAGGIFSSYNEQF

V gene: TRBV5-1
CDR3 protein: ASSLAQGRNTEAF

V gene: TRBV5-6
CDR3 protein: ASNAWVNTEAF

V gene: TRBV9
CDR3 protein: ASSKGGFNTEAF

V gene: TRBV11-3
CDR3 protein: ASSLAWPGQGKSGELF

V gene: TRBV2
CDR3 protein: ASSEAGQGIYGYT

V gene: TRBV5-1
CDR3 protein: ASSLEGRRDNEQF

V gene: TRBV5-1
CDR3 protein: ASSFTLSGNTIY

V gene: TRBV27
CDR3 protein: ASRIQGAGGYT

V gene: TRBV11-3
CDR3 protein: ASSPGGGQPQH

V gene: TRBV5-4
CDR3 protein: ASSRPGQIESEQF

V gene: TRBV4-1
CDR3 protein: ASSPDRVNGYT

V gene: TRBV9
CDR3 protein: ASSVGVSPLH

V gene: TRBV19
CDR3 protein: ASSEGQSVTPLAF